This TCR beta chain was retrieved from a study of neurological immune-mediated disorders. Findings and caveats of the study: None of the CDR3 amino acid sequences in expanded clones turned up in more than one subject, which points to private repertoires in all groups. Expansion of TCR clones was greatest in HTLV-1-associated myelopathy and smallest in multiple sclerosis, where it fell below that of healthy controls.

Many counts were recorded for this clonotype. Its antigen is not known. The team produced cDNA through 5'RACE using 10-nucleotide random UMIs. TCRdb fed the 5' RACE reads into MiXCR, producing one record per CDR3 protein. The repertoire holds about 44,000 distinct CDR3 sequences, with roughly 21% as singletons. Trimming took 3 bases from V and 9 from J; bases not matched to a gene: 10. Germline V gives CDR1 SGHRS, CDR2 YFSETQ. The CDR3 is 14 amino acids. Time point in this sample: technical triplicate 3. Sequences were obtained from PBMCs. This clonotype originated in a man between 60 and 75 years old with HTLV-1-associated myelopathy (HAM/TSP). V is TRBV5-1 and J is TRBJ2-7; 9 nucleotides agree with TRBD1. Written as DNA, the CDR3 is TGCGCCAGCAGCTGGGGGACGGAGACAGGGGGGCAGTACTTC. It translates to CASSWGTETGGQYF.